The sequence of this T cell receptor beta chain was determined in a study of blood T cell repertoires in COVID-19. Study details: Acute and convalescent COVID-19 specimens originated in the United States, Italy and Spain.

Measured with immunoSEQ multiplex PCR; TCRdb has only the in-frame clones, and not every one. The table shows more than 100,000 clones, with roughly nine tenths occurring only once. V was shortened by 8 bases and J by 8 bases, with 12 bases between the two germline ends. The germline gives CDR1 MDHEN, CDR2 SYDVKM. The CDR3 sequence is 11 residues long. Sequencing used peripheral blood. The J gene is TRBJ1-2, the V gene TRBV28, with no clear D. This clonotype originated in a man aged 45-60 years in a cohort sampled during active COVID-19. The CDR3 spells CASRSAQGYTF. The CDR3 nucleotides read TGTGCCAGCCGAAGTGCTCAGGGCTACACCTTC.